This T cell receptor (beta chain) is from a study of cytomegalovirus exposure and HLA in healthy donors. Regarding this clone: What it recognizes is unknown.

Findings and caveats of the study: Another analysis was done later, and it associated around 15,000 TCR beta sequences with HLA alleles at 0.05 false discovery rate. For most TCR beta V segments, an earlier analysis put the productive rate at about 87% or about 30% of the time.

It was with 60 Vbeta and 13 Jbeta primers that the PCR ran. Clones were sequenced by immunoSEQ multiplex PCR, and TCRdb holds only the in-frame ones, with some missing. The data show about 160,000 clones, around 74% seen once. CDR3 size: 15 residues. In germline, CDR1 is SGHAT, CDR2 FQDESV (reference sequence). The ends lost 5 bases at V and 3 bases at J; junction bases unmatched: 6. The receptor comes from a female donor in good health and CMV-seronegative. The gene calls are TRBV11-1 and TRBJ2-7; TRBD1 aligns across 11 bases. Material for sequencing was PBMCs. The CDR3 region is CASSIPGTGGYEQYF. In DNA, the CDR3 is TGTGCCAGCAGCATCCCCGGGACAGGGGGCTACGAGCAGTACTTC.